A selection of T cell receptor beta chains follows, all from one sample in a study of T cells expressing NK-cell markers. TCRdb re-called the 5' RACE reads and shows each CDR3 protein once, DNA omitted. In all, the sample yields 400,000 to 450,000 distinct CDR3 sequences. The specimen was blood T cells: a sorted CD56 or NKG2C T cell subset, CD4+ or CD8+ T cells, or bulk PBMC T cells (not recorded which). The origin of the receptors is a woman between 18 and 70 years old in good health. Both conserved end residues are part of each CDR3.

CDR3: CSARRQYMNTEAFF
J: TRBJ1-1
V: TRBV20-1

CDR3: CSGGGGPYEQYF
J: TRBJ2-7
V: TRBV29-1

CDR3: CASSQVRRERGETQYF
J: TRBJ2-5
V: TRBV14

CDR3: CASSQDRLLGGAEAFF
J: TRBJ1-1
V: TRBV4-1

CDR3: CASSPGQISTDTQYF
J: TRBJ2-3
V: TRBV9

CDR3: CASSFRAGPTTEAFF
J: TRBJ1-1
V: TRBV7-2

CDR3: CSVRLAGKADTQYF
J: TRBJ2-3
V: TRBV29-1

CDR3: CSAIDTGNYGYTF
J: TRBJ1-2
V: TRBV20-1

CDR3: CASSQTQGAYQPQHF
J: TRBJ1-5
V: TRBV7-2

CDR3: CASSLESGTVFRPQHF
J: TRBJ1-5
V: TRBV7-2

CDR3: CASSPLSIAGINTGELFF
J: TRBJ2-2
V: TRBV12-3/TRBV12-4

CDR3: CASRPALPQGAYYGYTF
J: TRBJ1-2
V: TRBV19

CDR3: CSVPKTGKYNEQFF
J: TRBJ2-1
V: TRBV29-1

CDR3: CASSQVSSATGELFF
J: TRBJ2-2
V: TRBV3-1

CDR3: CSASQGARRGANYGYTF
J: TRBJ1-2
V: TRBV20-1

CDR3: CSVEGKFYEQYF
J: TRBJ2-7
V: TRBV29-1

CDR3: CAWGTGVLETQYF
J: TRBJ2-5
V: TRBV30

CDR3: CACTQGAVSNEQFF
J: TRBJ2-1
V: TRBV12-3/TRBV12-4

CDR3: CASSGGPSKGEKLFF
J: TRBJ1-4
V: TRBV7-2

CDR3: CASRTDGAMNTEAFF
J: TRBJ1-1
V: TRBV28

CDR3: CSAHRRGPSGELFF
J: TRBJ2-2
V: TRBV20-1

CDR3: CASSLGSLAGANEQFF
J: TRBJ2-1
V: TRBV11-3

CDR3: CASSLGTNSNTGELFF
J: TRBJ2-2
V: TRBV5-1

CDR3: CSAYRATYEQYF
J: TRBJ2-7
V: TRBV20-1

CDR3: CASSQDEGVNEQFF
J: TRBJ2-1
V: TRBV14

CDR3: CASSINRDGPGLQPQHF
J: TRBJ1-5
V: TRBV19

CDR3: CASSWAGTGGRGNGYTF
J: TRBJ1-2
V: TRBV7-2

CDR3: CASSPWLDNEQFF
J: TRBJ2-1
V: TRBV19

CDR3: CASTAGQNTGELFF
J: TRBJ2-2
V: TRBV19

CDR3: CASTQVLNTGELFF
J: TRBJ2-2
V: TRBV2

CDR3: CASGQNNSPLHF
J: TRBJ1-6
V: TRBV2

CDR3: CASSPGPMNSPLHF
J: TRBJ1-6
V: TRBV18

CDR3: CSARDGGRQASFELFF
J: TRBJ1-4
V: TRBV20-1

CDR3: CSARRGPSWGAFF
J: TRBJ1-1
V: TRBV20-1

CDR3: CSASKGTDAYEQYF
J: TRBJ2-7
V: TRBV20-1

CDR3: CSASRGETEAFF
J: TRBJ1-1
V: TRBV20-1

CDR3: CASSLLRTSGSVDEQFF
J: TRBJ2-1
V: TRBV28

CDR3: CSAHLAGDEQFF
J: TRBJ2-1
V: TRBV20-1

CDR3: CASSQAGREVNEQYF
J: TRBJ2-7
V: TRBV3-1

CDR3: CTSSLGGGPDTQYF
J: TRBJ2-3
V: TRBV11-2

CDR3: CASSPPGPNDNEQFF
J: TRBJ2-1
V: TRBV12-3/TRBV12-4

CDR3: CSARYGSGELFF
J: TRBJ2-2
V: TRBV20-1

CDR3: CASSFSISRFEQYF
J: TRBJ2-7
V: TRBV5-6

CDR3: CASREAGVNYGYTF
J: TRBJ1-2
V: TRBV3-1

CDR3: CASSLPGQTSYEQYF
J: TRBJ2-7
V: TRBV12-3/TRBV12-4

CDR3: CASSQGAHRGINYGYTF
J: TRBJ1-2
V: TRBV14

CDR3: CASSPGTGLGGYTF
J: TRBJ1-2
V: TRBV7-9

CDR3: CASSEGGLPYNEQFF
J: TRBJ2-1
V: TRBV6-1

CDR3: CSVEFRGGNTEAFF
J: TRBJ1-1
V: TRBV29-1

CDR3: CASAYRGTTETQYF
J: TRBJ2-5
V: TRBV7-7

CDR3: CASSFGLAGGGYTGELFF
J: TRBJ2-2
V: TRBV6-5

CDR3: CASSLGQRGNTGELFF
J: TRBJ2-2
V: TRBV6-2/TRBV6-3

CDR3: CASSQARGLAGGEQYF
J: TRBJ2-7
V: TRBV4-2

CDR3: CASSTRVSERAIQYF
J: TRBJ2-4
V: TRBV7-2

CDR3: CSAKGPGGVSRVVQFF
J: TRBJ2-1
V: TRBV20-1

CDR3: CASSLEPGNSYNEQFF
J: TRBJ2-1
V: TRBV5-1

CDR3: CASSLDREPDTQYF
J: TRBJ2-3
V: TRBV18

CDR3: CATFSGSNEQFF
J: TRBJ2-1
V: TRBV7-9

CDR3: CASSTGSGANVLTF
J: TRBJ2-6
V: TRBV6-5